This record concerns one T cell receptor (beta chain) sequence. Its target is not known. The source of the sample is a study of blood T cells in healthy people across ages. On the study more broadly: Template switching retrieved approximately one barcoded beta molecule for each two T cells.

A sample-barcoded 5' primer and a J-beta primer mix were used in a second PCR of roughly 7 to 12 cycles. TCRdb independently ran MiXCR on the 5' RACE reads; one entry per CDR3 protein. The top ten clones hold approximately 2.1% of a sample with over 1.5 million distinct CDR3 sequences, less than 50% of them seen once. Whole-study results and caveats: Diversity estimates drawn from one million T cells were deemed underestimates.

The specimen was blood. The source is a woman in her thirties or forties in good health.

CDR3 nucleotides: TGTGCCAGCAGCCACCTCCGGTACGAGCAGTACTTC. It encodes CASSHLRYEQYF. The V gene is TRBV3-1, the J gene TRBJ2-4; D not resolved. The J call is uncertain, as TRBJ2-7 better fits the DNA end. This CDR3 is 12 amino acids long. The germline CDR1 and CDR2 sequences are LGHDT and YNNKEL (reference sequence).